This TCR beta chain is from a study of cytomegalovirus exposure and HLA in healthy donors. Study-level information: Earlier, approximately 180 million T cells were analyzed, and over 95 million unique TCR beta sequences were found among them. Study conclusions and caveats: TRBV6-2, TRBV6-3 and other indistinguishable V segments were excluded. It was taken for granted in presence/absence analyses that sequencing depth across donors was roughly uniform.

It was with 60 Vbeta and 13 Jbeta primers that the PCR ran. Profiled with immunoSEQ multiplex PCR; TCRdb holds only in-frame clones, not every one. The sample lists 150,000 to 200,000 clones, 60% to 80% seen once, with less than 8% in the top ten. CDR3 length: 16 amino acids. The germline V gene has CDR1 SGHDT and CDR2 YYEEEE. Deletions cut 3 bases from V and 0 bases from J, with 16 bases between. Notes on this clone: Its cognate antigen is unknown.

Sequences were obtained from PBMCs. This chain connects TRBV5-6 to TRBJ2-7; D unclear. The clonotype was recovered from a man in his forties in good health and CMV-seropositive. CDR3 region: CASSSRKRRSSYEQYF. Written as DNA, the CDR3 is TGTGCCAGCAGCTCCCGTAAGCGCCGAAGCTCCTACGAGCAGTACTTC.